The text below deals with one T cell receptor (beta chain). This entry comes from a study of blood T cells in healthy people across ages. V was clipped by 2 bases and J by 2 bases, with 9 bases between them. The CDR3 has 14 amino acids. The V gene's germline CDR1 is MNHEY and CDR2 SVGEGT. A second PCR, run for about 7 to 11 cycles, used a sample-barcoded 5' primer plus a J-beta primer mix. MiXCR, run by TCRdb on the 5' RACE reads, gives a single entry per CDR3 protein. The sample records around 900,000 distinct CDR3 sequences, roughly 50% being singletons. V and J are TRBV6-2 or TRBV6-3 and TRBJ1-2, with D hard to call. This receptor was identified in an older woman in good health. Sequencing was carried out using blood. For the CDR3, the DNA is TGTGCCAGCAGTTACCTGGAGGGAAACTATGGCTACACCTTC. Protein: CASSYLEGNYGYTF.